This T cell receptor (beta chain) was captured in a study of T cell responses to AZD1222 COVID-19 vaccine. Data came from immunoSEQ multiplex PCR; TCRdb stores just in-frame clones and leaves some out. The sample lists about 110,000 clones; roughly 89% were seen once. Trimming took 5 bases from V and 3 from J; bases not matched to a gene: 5. This CDR3 contains 15 residues. The germline V gene encodes CDR1 SGHTA and CDR2 FQGNSA. This TCR was sampled from an adult who received the AZD1222 COVID-19 vaccine. Source: peripheral blood, taken 28 days after the second AZD1222 dose. This sequence joins TRBV7-2 and TRBJ1-1; 11 bases are shared with TRBD1. CDR3 sequence: CASSAGQGAYTEAFF. The CDR3 nucleotides are TGTGCCAGCAGCGCAGGACAGGGGGCCTACACTGAAGCTTTCTTT. Combining the CDR3 with reference TRBV7-2 and TRBJ1-1 gives the whole variable domain GAGVSQSPSNKVTEKGKDVELRCDPISGHTALYWYRQSLGQGLEFLIYFQGNSAPDKSGLPSDRFSAERTGGSVSTLTIQRTQQEDSAVYLCASSAGQGAYTEAFFGQGTRLTVV.